These T cell receptor beta chains were read from a single sample in a study of human T cells and chemical hapten exposure. TCRdb analysed the RACE reads with MiXCR anew, one entry per CDR3 protein. The sample consists of 100,000 to 120,000 distinct CDR3 sequences, 30% to 35% of them appearing once. The material sequenced was whole blood, taken in connection with sensitization to the hapten diphenylcyclopropenone (DPC). The source of these receptors is a man in his forties with alopecia areata. Some clones in this sample may be carry-over from other donors' samples. Each CDR3 is given with its conserved first and last residue. The order of the fields is CDR3 length, clone size, V gene, J gene, D gene, CDR3 DNA, CDR3 protein. The D gene is left open where the match is weak. Clone size, where shown, is once, few, many, or a class for clones that have expanded.

16	.	TRBV7-8	TRBJ1-5	.	TGTGCCAGCAGCTTAGCCGGGACAAGAGCGGATCAGCCCCAGCATTTT	CASSLAGTRADQPQHF
18	few	TRBV6-1	TRBJ2-7	TRBD2	TGTGCCAGCAGTGAAGCGCCCCAGACTAGCGCCTCTTCCTACGAGCAGTACTTC	CASSEAPQTSASSYEQYF
13	few	TRBV20-1	TRBJ2-7	.	TGCAGTGCTAGAGATCGGGCTAACTACGAGCAGTACTTC	CSARDRANYEQYF
15	.	TRBV11-1	TRBJ2-5	TRBD2	TGTGCCAGCAGACCCGGACTAGCGGGAGTGGAGACCCAGTACTTC	CASRPGLAGVETQYF
15	.	TRBV18	TRBJ2-1	TRBD2	TGTGCCAGCTCACCACCACAGAGGGCGGGGGATGAGCAGTTCTTC	CASSPPQRAGDEQFF
15	few	TRBV4-2	TRBJ2-3	.	TGTGCCAGCAGCCAAGATTCCCTTGAGGGAGGTACGCAGTATTTT	CASSQDSLEGGTQYF
15	.	TRBV10-3	TRBJ2-2	TRBD2	TGTGCCATCACCTCGGGACTAGCGGGATCGGGGGAGCTGTTTTTT	CAITSGLAGSGELFF
12	medium-sized	TRBV6-6	TRBJ2-3	.	TGTGCCAGCAGCCCCAGCACAGATACGCAGTATTTT	CASSPSTDTQYF
13	few	TRBV12-3/TRBV12-4	TRBJ2-5	.	TGTGCCAGCAGTTGGAGGGGCCAAGAGACCCAGTACTTC	CASSWRGQETQYF
13	.	TRBV7-2	TRBJ1-5	.	TGTGCCAGCAGCTCTAGACGCAATCAGCCCCAGCATTTT	CASSSRRNQPQHF
14	.	TRBV7-4	TRBJ1-4	.	TGTGCCAGCACCGAACGGGGGGGCGGTGAAAAACTGTTTTTT	CASTERGGGEKLFF
16	.	TRBV6-5	TRBJ2-1	TRBD1	TGTGCCAGCAGTTCTCCCCGGGACAGGCGAGGCGATGAGCAGTTCTTC	CASSSPRDRRGDEQFF
15	few	TRBV10-3	TRBJ2-5	.	TGTGCCATCAGGCCCAGCGCGCAGGCGGAGGAGACCCAGTACTTC	CAIRPSAQAEETQYF
15	.	TRBV6-2/TRBV6-3	TRBJ2-1	.	TGTGCCAGCCACGTAACAGCCGTACCGGGCAATGAGCAGTTCTTC	CASHVTAVPGNEQFF
16	.	TRBV7-2	TRBJ2-5	TRBD2	TGTGCCAGCAGCTCAAGCCCAGCGGGAGTCCAAGAGACCCAGTACTTC	CASSSSPAGVQETQYF
15	.	TRBV4-2	TRBJ1-3	.	TGTGCCAGCAGCCAAGAGGGCACGGAGGGAAACACCATATATTTT	CASSQEGTEGNTIYF
18	.	TRBV6-2/TRBV6-3	TRBJ2-5	.	TGTGCCAGCAGACAACGAGACCGACTAGTCTCCAAACAAGAGACCCAGTACTTC	CASRQRDRLVSKQETQYF
12	.	TRBV30	TRBJ2-3	.	TGTGCCTGGACAGGCGGCGGGGATACGCATTATTTT	CAWTGGGDTHYF
14	.	TRBV20-1	TRBJ1-6	TRBD1	TGCAGTGCTAGGACAGGGCCCGAGAATTCACCCCTCCACTTT	CSARTGPENSPLHF
14	few	TRBV2	TRBJ2-3	.	TGTGCCAGCACCGCCGGGGCCTTCACAGATACGCAGTATTTT	CASTAGAFTDTQYF
13	.	TRBV6-2/TRBV6-3	TRBJ1-5	TRBD1	TGTGCCAGCAGGGACAGGGGCAATCAGCCCCAGCATTTT	CASRDRGNQPQHF
16	.	TRBV6-2/TRBV6-3	TRBJ2-1	TRBD2	TGTGCCAGCAGTTACTCCGGCGGGAGGGGATACAATGAGCAGTTCTTC	CASSYSGGRGYNEQFF
12	.	TRBV20-1	TRBJ2-1	TRBD2	TGCAGTTTCGAGCGGGAGAGGAATGAGCAGTTCTTC	CSFERERNEQFF
16	.	TRBV24-1	TRBJ2-2	TRBD2	TGTGCCACCAGTGATCCCAGCGGGGCGAACACCGGGGAGCTGTTTTTT	CATSDPSGANTGELFF
15	.	TRBV3-1	TRBJ1-4	.	TGTGCCAGCAGCCAAGAAGGGAGGCCTAATGAAAAACTGTTTTTT	CASSQEGRPNEKLFF
14	.	TRBV3-1	TRBJ2-4	.	TGTGCCAGCAGCCAAGAAGGCTCAGAAAACATTCAGTACTTC	CASSQEGSENIQYF
16	.	TRBV7-2	TRBJ1-5	TRBD1	TGTGCCAGCAGCTTAGCGGACAGGGGGGTAGGTCAGCCCCAGCATTTT	CASSLADRGVGQPQHF
14	few	TRBV28	TRBJ1-2	TRBD1	TGTGCCAGCAGCCAGGGACAGGGAAGCTATGGCTACACCTTC	CASSQGQGSYGYTF
12	.	TRBV29-1	TRBJ2-3	.	TGCAGCTCCGTTGGCCGCACAGATACGCAGTATTTT	CSSVGRTDTQYF
14	.	TRBV11-2	TRBJ2-1	TRBD2	TGTGCCAGCAGCTTAGGACTAGCGGGAGGCGAGCAGTTCTTC	CASSLGLAGGEQFF
15	once	TRBV7-2	TRBJ1-1	TRBD1	TGTGCCAGCAGCTTAGTTACAGGGGGGAGGACTGAAGCTTTCTTT	CASSLVTGGRTEAFF
14	.	TRBV20-1	TRBJ1-1	.	TGCAGTGCTAGTTCCCAGCCTGGGAACACTGAAGCTTTCTTT	CSASSQPGNTEAFF
16	few	TRBV28	TRBJ2-1	TRBD2	TGTGCCAGCAGTTTATCAGCGGGATCGGGGGACAATGAGCAGTTCTTC	CASSLSAGSGDNEQFF